These T cell receptor beta chains were read from a single sample in a study of T cell changes during pregnancy in multiple sclerosis. TCRdb's copy holds only in-frame clones and misses some; the assay was immunoSEQ multiplex PCR. The sample shows tens of thousands of clones, around 90% of them seen only once. The material was peripheral blood, obtained in the third trimester of pregnancy. The receptors here all came from a female donor in good health, enrolled as a control in a pregnancy study. The conserved cysteine and the conserved F or W are not part of the CDR3 here. Each record gives: V gene, J gene, CDR3 protein.

v_call: TRBV27; j_call: TRBJ2-7; cdr3_aa: ASSPGPGGKSYEQY
v_call: TRBV11-3; j_call: TRBJ2-7; cdr3_aa: ASSPPGTGGEQY
v_call: TRBV14; j_call: TRBJ1-2; cdr3_aa: ASSGHAYGYT
v_call: TRBV15; j_call: TRBJ2-5; cdr3_aa: ATDSGRADLKTQY
v_call: TRBV4-3; j_call: TRBJ2-7; cdr3_aa: ASSQEKTGAYEQY
v_call: TRBV7-9; j_call: TRBJ2-2; cdr3_aa: ASSSRLAGANTGELF
v_call: TRBV11-3; j_call: TRBJ2-3; cdr3_aa: ASSRGRSSGNTDTQY
v_call: TRBV11-2; j_call: TRBJ1-2; cdr3_aa: ASSLGGQGPYGYT
v_call: TRBV18; j_call: TRBJ1-1; cdr3_aa: ASSPLPLSQRNTEAF
v_call: TRBV7-2; j_call: TRBJ2-1; cdr3_aa: ASSLELTSAHNEQF
v_call: TRBV19; j_call: TRBJ2-2; cdr3_aa: ASSRAGGWDTGELF
v_call: TRBV25-1; j_call: TRBJ1-4; cdr3_aa: ASSDQSRGKSTNEKLF
v_call: TRBV12-5; j_call: TRBJ2-5; cdr3_aa: ASGLAAAETQY
v_call: TRBV7-7; j_call: TRBJ2-2; cdr3_aa: AIWDRVTGELF
v_call: TRBV29-1; j_call: TRBJ1-2; cdr3_aa: SAPLWDRETYGYT
v_call: TRBV18; j_call: TRBJ1-5; cdr3_aa: ASSPRAGFESNQPQH
v_call: TRBV6-5; j_call: TRBJ1-1; cdr3_aa: ASTLQEGGTEAF
v_call: TRBV7-8; j_call: TRBJ2-2; cdr3_aa: ASSWGAPGELF
v_call: TRBV6-6; j_call: TRBJ1-5; cdr3_aa: AISKRGQPQH
v_call: TRBV9; j_call: TRBJ2-5; cdr3_aa: ASSVELRGNQETQY
v_call: TRBV29-1; j_call: TRBJ2-5; cdr3_aa: SVTMAGAQETQY
v_call: TRBV18; j_call: TRBJ2-7; cdr3_aa: ASSPGASSYEQY
v_call: TRBV9; j_call: TRBJ1-1; cdr3_aa: ASSPHGGGQLINTEAF
v_call: TRBV30; j_call: TRBJ1-1; cdr3_aa: AWSGTGGLNTEAF
v_call: TRBV4-3; j_call: TRBJ1-5; cdr3_aa: ASSQEVAGQGLFSNQPQH
v_call: TRBV13; j_call: TRBJ1-2; cdr3_aa: ASSLRDRAVYGYT
v_call: TRBV5-1; j_call: TRBJ2-2; cdr3_aa: ASSPLVGSGTGELF
v_call: TRBV5-1; j_call: TRBJ2-1; cdr3_aa: ASSPLDGINEQF
v_call: TRBV11-2; j_call: TRBJ2-3; cdr3_aa: ASSLGTGYADTQY
v_call: TRBV6-1; j_call: TRBJ2-1; cdr3_aa: ASSIGGEQF
v_call: TRBV2; j_call: TRBJ1-2; cdr3_aa: ASSDARTGVYGYT
v_call: TRBV19; j_call: TRBJ1-3; cdr3_aa: ASSPLMTGTNTIY
v_call: TRBV2; j_call: TRBJ2-7; cdr3_aa: ASTRLAQTYEQY
v_call: TRBV7-9; j_call: TRBJ1-1; cdr3_aa: ASSLAYRNTEAF
v_call: TRBV5-6; j_call: TRBJ2-3; cdr3_aa: ASTPGWGLTTDTQY
v_call: TRBV9; j_call: TRBJ2-1; cdr3_aa: ASSVVAVLSNEQF
v_call: TRBV19; j_call: TRBJ2-1; cdr3_aa: ASSDRDRLDEQF
v_call: TRBV2; j_call: TRBJ1-5; cdr3_aa: ASSVVRGVSQPQH
v_call: TRBV28; j_call: TRBJ2-4; cdr3_aa: ASSSFPGQESKRSRKNIQY
v_call: TRBV18; j_call: TRBJ2-5; cdr3_aa: ASSPEDWRQETQY
v_call: TRBV5-8; j_call: TRBJ2-5; cdr3_aa: ASSLVTGGPQETQY
v_call: TRBV7-8; j_call: TRBJ1-1; cdr3_aa: ASSLQGQGNTEAF